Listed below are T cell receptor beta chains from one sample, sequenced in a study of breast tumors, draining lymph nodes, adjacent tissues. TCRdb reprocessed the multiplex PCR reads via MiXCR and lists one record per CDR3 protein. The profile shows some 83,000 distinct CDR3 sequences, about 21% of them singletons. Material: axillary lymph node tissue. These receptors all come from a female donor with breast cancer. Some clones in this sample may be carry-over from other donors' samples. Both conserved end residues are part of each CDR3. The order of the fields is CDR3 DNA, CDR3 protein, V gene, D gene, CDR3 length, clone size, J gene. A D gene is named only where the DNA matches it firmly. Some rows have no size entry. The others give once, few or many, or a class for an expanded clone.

TGCGCCAGCAGCTTGTGGCTAGCGGAGAACAATGAGCAGTTCTTC	CASSLWLAENNEQFF	TRBV5-1	TRBD2	15	many	TRBJ2-1
TGTGCCAGCAGGACCTCGAGCTCTGGAAACACCATATATTTT	CASRTSSSGNTIYF	TRBV28	NA	14	few	TRBJ1-3
TGTGCCAGCAACGACAGGGAAAACACCGGGGAGCTGTTTTTT	CASNDRENTGELFF	TRBV28	TRBD1	14	few	TRBJ2-2
TGTGCCAGCAGCTTAGCAGGGATCGGCCACGAGCAGTACTTC	CASSLAGIGHEQYF	TRBV7-9	NA	14	many	TRBJ2-7
TGTGCCAGCACGAATCCAGGACAAAATAATCCTGCGAACACCGGGGAGCTGTTTTTT	CASTNPGQNNPANTGELFF	TRBV6-4	NA	19	few	TRBJ2-2
TGCGCCAGCAGCCAAGGACTAGCGGGAGTATGGGGTGAGCAGTTCTTC	CASSQGLAGVWGEQFF	TRBV4-1	TRBD2	16	many	TRBJ2-1
TGTGCCAGCAGCTTAGATCTCACAGGTCAGAACTATGGCTACACCTTC	CASSLDLTGQNYGYTF	TRBV11-3	NA	16	many	TRBJ1-2
TGTGCCAGCAGCTATCAAGGGGGGTACGAGCAGTACTTC	CASSYQGGYEQYF	TRBV7-9	NA	13	many	TRBJ2-7
TGCGCCAGCAGCCAAGCTGTCGACAGGGGGAATGAAAAACTGTTTTTT	CASSQAVDRGNEKLFF	TRBV4-3	TRBD1	16	many	TRBJ1-4
TGTGCCAGCAGTGCCCCTGGGAGGGCTCTCTACAATGAGCAGTTCTTC	CASSAPGRALYNEQFF	TRBV28	TRBD2	16	NA	TRBJ2-1
TGTGCCAGCAGCCAAGATAGTCAGGGAAATGAAAAACTGTTTTTT	CASSQDSQGNEKLFF	TRBV4-2	NA	15	many	TRBJ1-4
TGCAGTGCTGAACCCCCGTCGATCAATGAGCAGTTCTTC	CSAEPPSINEQFF	TRBV20-1	NA	13	many	TRBJ2-1
TGCGCCAGCAGCCCGGGAGACAGGCTGAATGAGCAGTTCTTC	CASSPGDRLNEQFF	TRBV5-1	NA	14	many	TRBJ2-1
TGTGCCACCAGCAGAGGGACCGGGGGTTTAGGGGCCAACGTCCTGACTTTC	CATSRGTGGLGANVLTF	TRBV15	NA	17	many	TRBJ2-6
TGTGCCAGCAGCTTAAACTCGCGCGGTCCGGGGGAGACCCAGTACTTC	CASSLNSRGPGETQYF	TRBV11-2	NA	16	many	TRBJ2-5
TGTGCCTGGAGTGTACACGGCGGGAGAACAGATACGCAGTATTTT	CAWSVHGGRTDTQYF	TRBV30	TRBD2	15	few	TRBJ2-3
TGCAGTGCCCTAGCGGGAGCAAGCAATGAGCAGTTCTTC	CSALAGASNEQFF	TRBV20-1	TRBD2	13	many	TRBJ2-1
TGTGCCAGCAGTCCCAGAGCGGTACCTGAAGCTTTCTTT	CASSPRAVPEAFF	TRBV6-5	NA	13	NA	TRBJ1-1
TGTGCCAGCAGCTTGACAGGGCCCTTCTCTGGAAACACCATATATTTT	CASSLTGPFSGNTIYF	TRBV5-6	NA	16	many	TRBJ1-3
TGTGCCAGCGCTGAATCGGACAGCTCCTACAATGAGCAGTTCTTC	CASAESDSSYNEQFF	TRBV5-5	NA	15	few	TRBJ2-1
TGTGCCAGCAGCCGAGAACCGGACACACCCTTGGCTTTCTTT	CASSREPDTPLAFF	TRBV4-2	NA	14	NA	TRBJ1-1
TGTGCCAGCATCCAGGAGGGGAGCAGCCAAGAGACCCAGTACTTC	CASIQEGSSQETQYF	TRBV28	NA	15	NA	TRBJ2-5
TGTGCCAGCAGTGAACCCGGTACATCCTACGAGCAGTACTTC	CASSEPGTSYEQYF	TRBV6-1	NA	14	many	TRBJ2-7
TGTGCCAGCAGCCATACCGGGGAGCTGATTTTT	CASSHTGELIF	TRBV3-1	NA	11	NA	TRBJ2-2
TGTGCCAGCAAACGAATTCAACAGGGCTCCCTTTCTGGAAACACCATATATTTT	CASKRIQQGSLSGNTIYF	TRBV6-5	NA	18	many	TRBJ1-3
TGTGCCAGCAGCTTAGAGGGACAGGGAGACACCATATATTTT	CASSLEGQGDTIYF	TRBV7-8	TRBD1	14	many	TRBJ1-3
TGTGCCAGTAACGGAGGACGAACCACCTACGAGCAGTACTTC	CASNGGRTTYEQYF	TRBV2	NA	14	many	TRBJ2-7
TGTGCCAGCAGCCAGGACGTTAATAGTCCCTCCTACGAGCAGTACTTC	CASSQDVNSPSYEQYF	TRBV4-2	NA	16	many	TRBJ2-7
TGTGCCTGGAGTTTAGGGGGTTATCACACCATATATTTT	CAWSLGGYHTIYF	TRBV30	NA	13	NA	TRBJ1-3
TGTGCCAGCAGCTCCGGACAGGCATCGAAGACCCAGTACTTC	CASSSGQASKTQYF	TRBV7-2	TRBD1	14	many	TRBJ2-5
TGTGCCAGCAGCTTAGCGATGAGCGGGAGTTGGGAGCAGTACTTC	CASSLAMSGSWEQYF	TRBV7-8	TRBD2	15	many	TRBJ2-7
TGTGCCAGCTCACCGAACCGAAGGGAGACCCAGTACTTC	CASSPNRRETQYF	TRBV18	NA	13	few	TRBJ2-5
TGCAGTGCTTCCAGGAGGGATAGTGAAAAACTGTTTTTT	CSASRRDSEKLFF	TRBV20-1	NA	13	many	TRBJ1-4
TGTGCCAGCAGCTCCAATAATTCACCCCTCCACTTT	CASSSNNSPLHF	TRBV7-9	NA	12	many	TRBJ1-6
TGTGCCAGCAGCCAAGATGAGCCCTCGAATGAAAAACTGGTTTTT	CASSQDEPSNEKLVF	TRBV4-2	NA	15	few	TRBJ1-4
TGTGCCAGCAGTCCCAATGCACTCCTCAGAGATACGCAGTATTTT	CASSPNALLRDTQYF	TRBV27	NA	15	few	TRBJ2-3
TGTGCCAGCAGCCAAGATCCCAGGGCAGGGGAGCCCCAGCATTTT	CASSQDPRAGEPQHF	TRBV4-2	NA	15	many	TRBJ1-5
TGTGCCAGCAGCCAACAGGGCCGCACAGATACGCAGTATTTT	CASSQQGRTDTQYF	TRBV5-4	NA	14	many	TRBJ2-3
TGTGCCAGCAGCCTACAGGGGATTTATGGCTACACCTTC	CASSLQGIYGYTF	TRBV7-2	TRBD1	13	many	TRBJ1-2
TGCGCCAGCAGGGGACATGAGGGAGGGCCGGGCGAGCAGTTCTTC	CASRGHEGGPGEQFF	TRBV4-1	NA	15	few	TRBJ2-1
TGCAGTGCTAGAGGTAGCGGGAGATGGGACGAGCAGTACTTC	CSARGSGRWDEQYF	TRBV20-1	TRBD2	14	many	TRBJ2-7
TGTGCCAGCAGCCCCAGACCCTACGACAATCAGCCCCAGCATTTT	CASSPRPYDNQPQHF	TRBV7-6	NA	15	NA	TRBJ1-5
TGTGCCAGCAGTTTACTTGGACTGAGGGAGCTGTTTTTT	CASSLLGLRELFF	TRBV12-3/TRBV12-4	NA	13	many	TRBJ2-2
TGTGCCAGCAGTGAATGGCGGGAGGTTGAGCAGTACTTC	CASSEWREVEQYF	TRBV2	TRBD2	13	many	TRBJ2-7
TGCGCCAGCAGCCAAGACGCCAGGGAGGTAAACATTCAGTACTTC	CASSQDAREVNIQYF	TRBV4-3	NA	15	NA	TRBJ2-4
TGTGCCAGCTCAGGAATAACCCAAGAGACCCAGTACTTC	CASSGITQETQYF	TRBV6-2/TRBV6-3	NA	13	many	TRBJ2-5
TGTGCCAGCACCACGGATAAACAGACAGATACGCAGTATTTT	CASTTDKQTDTQYF	TRBV2	NA	14	medium-sized	TRBJ2-3
TGTGCCAGCAGCCAAGATTCGGACAGCCAGACCTATGGCTACACCTTC	CASSQDSDSQTYGYTF	TRBV3-1	NA	16	few	TRBJ1-2
TGTGCCAGCAGCACGACAGTCAATTCACCCCTCCACTTT	CASSTTVNSPLHF	TRBV7-2	NA	13	NA	TRBJ1-6
TGTGCCAGCAGCGTAGGGTCGGGGGGGTGGAATGAGCAGTTCTTC	CASSVGSGGWNEQFF	TRBV9	TRBD2	15	many	TRBJ2-1
TGTGCCAGCAGCCAGCAACAGGGAACCCAAGAGACCCAGTACTTC	CASSQQQGTQETQYF	TRBV6-2/TRBV6-3	NA	15	NA	TRBJ2-5
TGCAGTGCTAGGGTTTCATCGTACGGAAACACCATATATTTT	CSARVSSYGNTIYF	TRBV20-1	NA	14	many	TRBJ1-3
TGTGCCAGCAGCTTGAGAAATGTCGCAGGGCTCCCAACTAATGAAAAACTGTTTTTT	CASSLRNVAGLPTNEKLFF	TRBV5-5	NA	19	many	TRBJ1-4
TGTGCCAGCACCCGGACAGGTCCGCTTCAGCCCCAGCATTTT	CASTRTGPLQPQHF	TRBV28	TRBD1	14	NA	TRBJ1-5
TGTGCCTGGAGTGTAGGGTACCAAGAGACCCAGTACTTC	CAWSVGYQETQYF	TRBV30	NA	13	many	TRBJ2-5